Listed below are T cell receptor beta chains from one sample, sequenced in a study of identical twins. Each CDR3 protein gets one entry after TCRdb re-called the 5' RACE reads with MiXCR. Here the sample spans roughly 700,000 distinct CDR3 sequences, around 8.6% being singletons. The same sample was also used in a study of yellow fever vaccine responses in identical twins.

The sample consisted of PBMCs. The receptors originated from a woman under 30 in good health. Both conserved end residues are part of each CDR3.

len: 15; v_gene: TRBV20-1; j_gene: TRBJ2-3; CDR3aa: CSARDHGVSTDTQYF
len: 16; v_gene: TRBV27; j_gene: TRBJ2-7; CDR3aa: CASSLSGGGRPYEQYF
len: 17; v_gene: TRBV5-5; j_gene: TRBJ2-7; CDR3aa: CASSTRTSGERSYEQYF
len: 14; v_gene: TRBV18; j_gene: TRBJ2-1; CDR3aa: CASSRRQEYNEQFF
len: 11; v_gene: TRBV30; j_gene: TRBJ1-1; CDR3aa: CAWKEVTEAFF
len: 15; v_gene: TRBV7-2; j_gene: TRBJ1-5; CDR3aa: CASSLGPYRDQPQHF
len: 14; v_gene: TRBV11-2; j_gene: TRBJ2-3; CDR3aa: CASSLARGEDTQYF
len: 14; v_gene: TRBV5-1; j_gene: TRBJ1-5; CDR3aa: CASSPGQNFQPQHF
len: 17; v_gene: TRBV18; j_gene: TRBJ2-7; CDR3aa: CASSPSTAAGRTYEQYF
len: 18; v_gene: TRBV10-3; j_gene: TRBJ2-2; CDR3aa: CAISESFGTGGATGELFF
len: 17; v_gene: TRBV6-5; j_gene: TRBJ2-7; CDR3aa: CASSYSGGGSFPNEQYF
len: 16; v_gene: TRBV2; j_gene: TRBJ1-4; CDR3aa: CASSVDRLTTNEKLFF
len: 14; v_gene: TRBV4-2; j_gene: TRBJ2-7; CDR3aa: CASSHTGGTYEQYF
len: 15; v_gene: TRBV11-2; j_gene: TRBJ2-1; CDR3aa: CASSPGGGRRNEQFF
len: 18; v_gene: TRBV28; j_gene: TRBJ2-3; CDR3aa: CASSLSLLVAGVPDTQYF
len: 15; v_gene: TRBV20-1; j_gene: TRBJ2-5; CDR3aa: CSAQSIPKTQETQYF
len: 14; v_gene: TRBV6-2/TRBV6-3; j_gene: TRBJ2-7; CDR3aa: CASSYSWGSYEQYF
len: 12; v_gene: TRBV20-1; j_gene: TRBJ2-2; CDR3aa: CSAVQGLGELFF
len: 12; v_gene: TRBV4-1; j_gene: TRBJ2-1; CDR3aa: CASSQAGDEQFF
len: 15; v_gene: TRBV6-1; j_gene: TRBJ2-6; CDR3aa: CASIGGQTGANVLTF
len: 19; v_gene: TRBV11-1; j_gene: TRBJ2-5; CDR3aa: CASSPRGIRQGPRQETQYF
len: 12; v_gene: TRBV20-1; j_gene: TRBJ1-5; CDR3aa: CSARWVSEPQHF
len: 10; v_gene: TRBV2; j_gene: TRBJ2-7; CDR3aa: CASMFDEQYF
len: 14; v_gene: TRBV5-1; j_gene: TRBJ1-2; CDR3aa: CASSALGQSYGYTF